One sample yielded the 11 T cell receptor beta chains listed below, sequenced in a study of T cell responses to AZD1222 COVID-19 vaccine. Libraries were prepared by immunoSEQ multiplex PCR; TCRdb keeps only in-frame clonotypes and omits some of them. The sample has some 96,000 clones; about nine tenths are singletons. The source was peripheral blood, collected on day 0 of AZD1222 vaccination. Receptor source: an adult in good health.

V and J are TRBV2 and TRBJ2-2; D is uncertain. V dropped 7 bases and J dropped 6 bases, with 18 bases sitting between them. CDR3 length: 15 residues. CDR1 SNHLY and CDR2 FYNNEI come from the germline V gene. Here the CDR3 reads CASTVGQPRSGELFF. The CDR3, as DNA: TGTGCCAGCACCGTAGGGCAGCCCAGGTCCGGGGAGCTGTTTTTT.

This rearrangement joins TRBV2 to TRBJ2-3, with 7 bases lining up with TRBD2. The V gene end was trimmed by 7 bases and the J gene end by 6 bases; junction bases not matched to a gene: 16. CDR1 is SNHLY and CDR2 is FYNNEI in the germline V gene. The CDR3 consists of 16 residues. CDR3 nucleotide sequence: TGTGCCAGCACCAGACCCCTACGGGAGGCCATCGATACGCAGTATTTT. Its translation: CASTRPLREAIDTQYF.

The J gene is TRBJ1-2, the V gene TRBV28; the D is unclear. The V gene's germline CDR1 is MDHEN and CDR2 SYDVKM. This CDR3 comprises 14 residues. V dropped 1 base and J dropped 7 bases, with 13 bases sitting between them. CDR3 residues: CASSLYTATTGYTF. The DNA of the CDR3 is TGTGCCAGCAGTTTATATACAGCGACAACTGGCTACACCTTC.

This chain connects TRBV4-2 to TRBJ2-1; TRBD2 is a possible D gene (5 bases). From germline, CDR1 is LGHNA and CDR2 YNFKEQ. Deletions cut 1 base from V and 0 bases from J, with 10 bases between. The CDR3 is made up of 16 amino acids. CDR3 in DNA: TGTGCCAGCAGCCAAGGTAGCGAAAGCTCCTACAATGAGCAGTTCTTC. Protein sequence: CASSQGSESSYNEQFF.

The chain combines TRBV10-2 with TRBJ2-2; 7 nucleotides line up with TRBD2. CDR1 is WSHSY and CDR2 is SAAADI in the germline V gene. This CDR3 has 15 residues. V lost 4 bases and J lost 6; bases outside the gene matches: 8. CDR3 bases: TGCGCCAGCAGTGGGTCTAGCGGTAACTCCGGGGAGCTGTTTTTT. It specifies CASSGSSGNSGELFF.

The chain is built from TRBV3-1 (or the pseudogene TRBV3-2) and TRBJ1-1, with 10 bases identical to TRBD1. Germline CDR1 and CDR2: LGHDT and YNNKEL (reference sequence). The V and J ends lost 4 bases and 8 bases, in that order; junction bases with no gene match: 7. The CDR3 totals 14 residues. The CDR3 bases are TGTGCCAGCAGCCGTGGGACAGGGGTGATGGAAGCTTTCTTT. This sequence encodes CASSRGTGVMEAFF.

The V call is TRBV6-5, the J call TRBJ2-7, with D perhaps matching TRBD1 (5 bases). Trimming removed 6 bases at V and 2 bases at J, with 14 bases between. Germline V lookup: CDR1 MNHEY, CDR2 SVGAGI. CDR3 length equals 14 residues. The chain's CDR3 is CASRSTGSAYEQYF. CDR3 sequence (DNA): TGTGCCAGCAGGAGTACAGGATCCGCCTACGAGCAGTACTTC.

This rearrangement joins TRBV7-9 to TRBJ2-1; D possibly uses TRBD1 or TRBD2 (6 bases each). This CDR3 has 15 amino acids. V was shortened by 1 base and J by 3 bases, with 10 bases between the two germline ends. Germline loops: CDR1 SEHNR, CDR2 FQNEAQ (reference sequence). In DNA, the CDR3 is TGTGCCAGCAGCTTAGAGGGGGGCATCTACAATGAGCAGTTCTTC. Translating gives CASSLEGGIYNEQFF.

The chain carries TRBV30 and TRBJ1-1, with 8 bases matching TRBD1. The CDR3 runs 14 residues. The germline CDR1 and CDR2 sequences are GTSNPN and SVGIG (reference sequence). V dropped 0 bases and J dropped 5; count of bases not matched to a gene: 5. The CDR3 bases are TGTGCCTGGAGTGTACAGGGGGGGCGGACTGAAGCTTTCTTT. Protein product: CAWSVQGGRTEAFF.

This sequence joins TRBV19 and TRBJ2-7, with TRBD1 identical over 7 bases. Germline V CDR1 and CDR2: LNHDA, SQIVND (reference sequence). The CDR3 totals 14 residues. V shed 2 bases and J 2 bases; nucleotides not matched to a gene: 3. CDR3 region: CASSISQGAYEQYF. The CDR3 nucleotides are TGTGCCAGTAGTATATCGCAGGGGGCCTACGAGCAGTACTTC.

The CDR3 loop is CASSLATGTDTQYF. The CDR3 coding sequence is TGTGCCAGCAGCTTAGCTACGGGCACAGATACGCAGTATTTT. This sequence joins TRBV7-8 and TRBJ2-3, with no clear D. V was pared by 0 bases and J by 1 base, with 5 bases between. Germline V gene lookup returns CDR1 SGHVS and CDR2 FQNEAQ. This CDR3 has 14 amino acids.